These T cell receptor beta chains were read from a single sample in a study of blood T cells in healthy people across ages. Each CDR3 protein gets one entry after TCRdb re-called the 5' RACE reads with MiXCR. The repertoire holds about 680,000 distinct CDR3 sequences, with roughly 49% as singletons. Sequencing was done on a sample of blood. These receptors came from a woman in her fifties or sixties in good health. CDR3s leave out the opening cysteine and the closing phenylalanine or tryptophan.

v_call,j_call,cdr3_aa
TRBV29-1,TRBJ2-5,SVEEGPSDFYQETQY
TRBV5-1,TRBJ2-1,ASSFTVEQF
TRBV10-3,TRBJ2-3,AISESGGGTSGSRDTQY
TRBV9,TRBJ1-1,ASSVVQGAEAF
TRBV20-1,TRBJ2-3,SARDLNAVADTQY
TRBV2,TRBJ2-7,ASSDYGSSYEQY
TRBV20-1,TRBJ1-2,SAKMSRGVSDGYT
TRBV13,TRBJ2-7,ASSLSLAPYEQY
TRBV18,TRBJ2-7,ASSPPYGAYEQY
TRBV7-8,TRBJ2-5,ASSPQGGTDYNEQY
TRBV11-2,TRBJ1-3,ASSPDRGLGNTIY
TRBV7-2,TRBJ2-7,ASSELALSYEQY
TRBV7-2,TRBJ2-1,ASNLSTSGSIRYNEQF
TRBV20-1,TRBJ2-3,SARQGISGFTQY
TRBV7-2,TRBJ2-2,ASSLPHTGELF
TRBV7-9,TRBJ2-3,ASSLSLAADTQY
TRBV10-3,TRBJ2-3,AIRERAITDTQY
TRBV4-2,TRBJ2-5,ASSQVGSERTQY
TRBV20-1,TRBJ2-1,SARWTGRTEQF
TRBV10-3,TRBJ1-5,AISGTGVNQPQH
TRBV7-9,TRBJ2-5,ASSLGGTPRRQETQY
TRBV30,TRBJ1-1,AGSRGNTEAF
TRBV28,TRBJ2-1,ASSFRTSGYNEQF
TRBV27,TRBJ2-3,ASSFLAGGGTDTQY
TRBV27,.,ASSFGPSSYNEQY
TRBV2,TRBJ2-5,ASARDPRGYQETQY
TRBV9,TRBJ2-3,ASSVGTGTSDTQY
TRBV28,TRBJ2-2,ASSLWGTTNTGKLF
TRBV3-1,TRBJ1-1,ASSQDEGEAF
TRBV29-1,TRBJ2-1,SVWTGLNEQF
TRBV27,TRBJ2-7,ASSLRGTGVNEQY
TRBV27,TRBJ1-5,ASSSGTPVNQPQH
TRBV6-2/TRBV6-3,TRBJ2-1,VTGTHNNEQF
TRBV3-1,TRBJ2-7,ASSYVAGSYEQY
TRBV28,TRBJ2-3,ASSLYSGRTYTQY
TRBV5-1,TRBJ2-1,ASRTSGSYNEQF
TRBV28,TRBJ2-5,ASSAGLGEDRQETQY
TRBV9,TRBJ1-2,ASRAGSNYGYT
TRBV7-7,TRBJ1-4,ASSNQGWGEKLF
TRBV11-3,TRBJ2-7,ASSLGSGTSLNEQY
TRBV9,TRBJ2-7,ASSVGDGAYEQY
TRBV3-1,TRBJ1-4,ASSYQTSVGSEKLF